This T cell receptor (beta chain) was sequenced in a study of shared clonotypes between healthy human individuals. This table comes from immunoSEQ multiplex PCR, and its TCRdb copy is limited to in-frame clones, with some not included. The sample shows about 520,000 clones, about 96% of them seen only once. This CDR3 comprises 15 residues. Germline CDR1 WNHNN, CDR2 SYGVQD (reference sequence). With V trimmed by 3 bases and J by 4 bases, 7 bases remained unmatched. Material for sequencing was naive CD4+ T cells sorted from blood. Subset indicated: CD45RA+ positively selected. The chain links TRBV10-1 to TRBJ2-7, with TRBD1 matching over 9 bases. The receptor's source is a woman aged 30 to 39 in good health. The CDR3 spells CASSDPGTGKYEQYF. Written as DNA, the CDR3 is TGCGCCAGCAGTGACCCCGGGACAGGGAAATACGAGCAGTACTTC.